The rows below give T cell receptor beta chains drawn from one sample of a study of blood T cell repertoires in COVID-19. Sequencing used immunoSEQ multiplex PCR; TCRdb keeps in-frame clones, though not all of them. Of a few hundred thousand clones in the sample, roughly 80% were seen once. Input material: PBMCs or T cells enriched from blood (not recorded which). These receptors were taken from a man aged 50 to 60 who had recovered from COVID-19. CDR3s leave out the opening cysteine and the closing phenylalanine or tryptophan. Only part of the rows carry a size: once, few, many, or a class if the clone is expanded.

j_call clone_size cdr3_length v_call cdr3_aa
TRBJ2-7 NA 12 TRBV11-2 ASSSNGEHYEQY
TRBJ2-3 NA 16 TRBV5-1 ASSSPAGRGGVPDTQY
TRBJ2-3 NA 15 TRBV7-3 ASSSPPGSGPMDTQY
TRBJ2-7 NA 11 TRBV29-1 SVGGTGGYEQY
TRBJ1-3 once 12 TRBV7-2 ASSPGQAGSTIY
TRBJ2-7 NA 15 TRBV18 ASSDTIRTVTSYEQY
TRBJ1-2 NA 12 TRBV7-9 ASSLRTGARGYT
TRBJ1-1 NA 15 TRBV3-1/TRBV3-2 ASSLWTGGNRNTEAF
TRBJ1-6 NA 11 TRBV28 ASSLFYDSPLH
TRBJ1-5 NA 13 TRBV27 ASSLGTGYNQPQH
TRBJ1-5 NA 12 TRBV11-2 ASSFAGMGQPQH
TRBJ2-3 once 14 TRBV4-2 ASSQTMRLAGDTQY
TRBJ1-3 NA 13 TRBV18 ASSPGPDRLNTIY
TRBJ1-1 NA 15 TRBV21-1 ASSKESIGRGNTEAF
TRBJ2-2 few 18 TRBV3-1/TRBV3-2 ASSRPLGASGRVNTGELF
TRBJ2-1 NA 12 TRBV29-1 SVRTPSSYNEQF
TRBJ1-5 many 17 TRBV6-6 ASSRNTGSGVGANQPQH
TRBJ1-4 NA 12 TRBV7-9 ASSSYRDNEKLF
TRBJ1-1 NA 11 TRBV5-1 ASSSGTNTEAF
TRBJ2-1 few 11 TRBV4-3 ASSQGRAGEQF
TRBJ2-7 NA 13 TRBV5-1 ASSQGTPLSYEQY
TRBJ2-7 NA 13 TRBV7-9 ASSLGLDGRHEQY
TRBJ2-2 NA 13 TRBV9 ASSNRLAGTGELF
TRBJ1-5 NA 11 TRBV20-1 SASKGEGQPQH
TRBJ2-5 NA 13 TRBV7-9 ASSPRLAGAETQY
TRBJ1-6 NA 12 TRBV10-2 ASSGTGSNSPLH